Listed below are T cell receptor beta chains from one sample, sequenced in a study of blood T cell repertoires in COVID-19. Measured with immunoSEQ multiplex PCR; TCRdb has only the in-frame clones, and not every one. This table holds some 83,000 clones, more than 70% found once. The sequenced sample was peripheral blood. These receptors were obtained from a man aged 55 to 70 with active or convalescent COVID-19. CDR3s include the opening cysteine and the closing phenylalanine or tryptophan. Fields, in order: V gene, clone size, J gene, D gene, CDR3 DNA, CDR3 protein. A D gene is named only where the DNA matches it firmly. A clone size is listed for some rows: how often the clone was seen (once, few, many), or a class if it is expanded.

>TRBV7-6|.|TRBJ1-1|TRBD1
TGTGCCAGCAGCCCCGGACAGGCTTATAAAAACACTGAAGCTTTCTTT
CASSPGQAYKNTEAFF
>TRBV19|.|TRBJ1-5|TRBD1
TGTGCCAGTCGAAGGACAGGGAAAAGGCCCCAGCATTTT
CASRRTGKRPQHF
>TRBV3-1/TRBV3-2|.|TRBJ2-1|.
TGTGCCAGCAGCAAAGGCCCGGCGGGGTTAACCTACAATGAGCAGTTCTTC
CASSKGPAGLTYNEQFF
>TRBV7-2|once|TRBJ2-5|.
TGTGCCAGCAGCTTAATCAGGCGGGGAATACAAGAGACCCAGTACTTC
CASSLIRRGIQETQYF
>TRBV4-3|.|TRBJ1-2|.
TGCGCCAGCAGCCAAGATCTAGGAAACTCACTACGCTATGGCTACACCTTC
CASSQDLGNSLRYGYTF
>TRBV5-4|.|TRBJ2-2|TRBD1
TGTGCCAGCAGCTTGATGGGACAGGGCAACACCGGGGAGCTGTTTTTT
CASSLMGQGNTGELFF
>TRBV10-3|.|TRBJ2-4|.
TGTGCCATCAGTGAAGGGCAGGGGTTAGCCAAAAACATTCAGTACTTC
CAISEGQGLAKNIQYF
>TRBV6-2/TRBV6-3|once|TRBJ1-1|.
TGTGCCAGCAGGCCTACAGGGTGGACTGAAGCTTTCTTT
CASRPTGWTEAFF
>TRBV19|.|TRBJ1-3|TRBD1
TGTGCCAGTAGTGGGGACAGGGCTTCGGGAAACACCATATATTTT
CASSGDRASGNTIYF
>TRBV4-3|once|TRBJ1-2|TRBD1
TGCGCCAGCAGCGAGGGACAGGGGATCCATGGCTACACCTTC
CASSEGQGIHGYTF
>TRBV7-2|.|TRBJ2-3|TRBD2
TGTGCCAGCAGCTCCTTGGGGGGGAAAGATACGCAGTATTTT
CASSSLGGKDTQYF
>TRBV10-2|.|TRBJ2-2|.
TGCGCCAGCAGAGGAGGCCCCGGGGAGCTGTTTTTT
CASRGGPGELFF
>TRBV5-4|few|TRBJ1-2|.
TGTGCCAGCAGCGAGACCGGGGACTATGGCTACACCTTC
CASSETGDYGYTF
>TRBV5-6|.|TRBJ1-5|.
TGTGCCAGCAGCTTGGTCCTAATTGAGGGAATAACGCGGAATCAGCCCCAGCATTTT
CASSLVLIEGITRNQPQHF
>TRBV3-1/TRBV3-2|.|TRBJ1-6|TRBD1
TGTGCCAGCAGCCAAGCCCCGGGACAGGGCTCACCCCTCCACTTT
CASSQAPGQGSPLHF
>TRBV2|.|TRBJ2-7|TRBD2
TGTGCCAGCAGTCCCACAGCGGGAGTAACCTACGAGCAGTACTTC
CASSPTAGVTYEQYF
>TRBV4-2|.|TRBJ1-2|TRBD1
TGTGCCAGCAGCCAAGACCGAGACAGGGGCAGGGGCTACACCTTC
CASSQDRDRGRGYTF
>TRBV7-6|.|TRBJ2-7|.
TGTGCCAGCAGCTCTACCTACGAGCAGTACTTC
CASSSTYEQYF
>TRBV6-2/TRBV6-3|.|TRBJ2-7|.
TGTGCCAGCAGTTACGGTGAGCACAGCTCCTACGAGCAGTACTTC
CASSYGEHSSYEQYF
>TRBV7-2|few|TRBJ1-2|.
TGTGCCAGCAGCGGACAGACTAACTATGGCTACACCTTC
CASSGQTNYGYTF
>TRBV27|.|TRBJ2-7|TRBD1
TGTGCCAGCCGTTCAGGGGGACAGATTTACGAGCAGTACTTC
CASRSGGQIYEQYF
>TRBV9|.|TRBJ2-7|.
TGTGCCAGCAGCGTCGCGGGGACTGTTAGCTCCTACGAGCAGTACTTC
CASSVAGTVSSYEQYF
>TRBV27|.|TRBJ2-4|TRBD1
TGTGCCAGCAGTTGGGGACAGGGAGGGAACATTCAGTACTTC
CASSWGQGGNIQYF
>TRBV11-3|.|TRBJ2-2|.
TGTGCCAGCAGCTTAGGACGCAGGGGCTCTCCCGGGGAGCTGTTTTTT
CASSLGRRGSPGELFF
>TRBV14|.|TRBJ1-1|TRBD1
TGTGCCAGCAGCCTTTCTGGGGACAGGGTTGACACTGAAGCTTTCTTT
CASSLSGDRVDTEAFF
>TRBV10-3|.|TRBJ2-7|TRBD1
TGTGCCATCAGTGAAAGGGGACAGGGGATTCGCGAGCAGTACTTC
CAISERGQGIREQYF
>TRBV11-1|.|TRBJ2-7|TRBD1
TGTGCCAGCAGCTTGGACAGGGCTTCCTACGAGCAGTACTTC
CASSLDRASYEQYF
>TRBV2|.|TRBJ2-5|.
TGTGCCAGCGTGCGGCGCCAAGAGACCCAGTACTTC
CASVRRQETQYF
>TRBV19|.|TRBJ1-1|TRBD1
TGTGCCAGTACCAACGCCGGGACAGGGATGAACACTGAAGCTTTCTTT
CASTNAGTGMNTEAFF
>TRBV25-1|.|TRBJ2-4|TRBD2
TGTGCCAGCAGTGATGGTTCCCGGGGGGAAGCCAAAAACATTCAGTACTTC
CASSDGSRGEAKNIQYF
>TRBV9|.|TRBJ2-2|TRBD2
TGTGCCAGCAGCGTAGCTCAGCGGGGGGCCACCGGGGAGCTGTTTTTT
CASSVAQRGATGELFF
>TRBV6-4|.|TRBJ1-1|.
TGTGCCAGCATGAATTCAGGTGAAGCTTTCTTT
CASMNSGEAFF
>TRBV9|few|TRBJ2-3|.
TGTGCCAGCAGCGTAGCTCCCGGGAAAGCAGATACGCAGTATTTT
CASSVAPGKADTQYF
>TRBV5-1|.|TRBJ2-7|.
TGCGCCAGCAGCTTGCAGGGCAACTACGAGCAGTACTTC
CASSLQGNYEQYF
>TRBV5-6|.|TRBJ2-3|.
TGTGCCAGCAGCTCTATACCGACAGATACGCAGTATTTT
CASSSIPTDTQYF
>TRBV2|.|TRBJ2-2|.
TGTGCCAGCAGTGAACGGGTCTACACCGGGGAGCTGTTTTTT
CASSERVYTGELFF
>TRBV5-4|once|TRBJ2-2|TRBD2
TGTGCCAGCAGCTCGGGACTAGCGGGGGGGCTCGGCGGGGAGCTGTTTTTT
CASSSGLAGGLGGELFF
>TRBV15|.|TRBJ1-3|.
TGTGCCACCAGCAGACTAAACACCATATATTTT
CATSRLNTIYF
>TRBV5-1|.|TRBJ2-2|TRBD2
TGCGCCAGCAGCTTGGTGACTAGCGCGAACACCGGGGAGCTGTTTTTT
CASSLVTSANTGELFF
>TRBV14|.|TRBJ1-1|.
TGTGCCAGCAGCAAGCAGGGGCCTTTGAACACTGAAGCTTTCTTT
CASSKQGPLNTEAFF
>TRBV7-2|.|TRBJ1-1|.
TGTGCCAGCAGCCCACAGGGGAACACTGAAGCTTTCTTT
CASSPQGNTEAFF
>TRBV2|.|TRBJ1-2|TRBD1
TGTGCCAGCGGGACAGCCGCTCGCTACACCTTC
CASGTAARYTF
>TRBV5-4|.|TRBJ2-2|TRBD1
TGTGCCAGCAGCTTACGTTTAGGACAGGGGGCGCACGGGTCCGGGGAGCTGTTTTTT
CASSLRLGQGAHGSGELFF
>TRBV9|.|TRBJ2-7|TRBD2
TGTGCCAGCAGCGCGCGGGGCGCGGGGGGCGAGCAGTACTTC
CASSARGAGGEQYF
>TRBV3-1/TRBV3-2|.|TRBJ2-3|.
TGTGCCAGCAGCCAAGCGAGGCGGGGCGACCCAGATACGCAGTATTTT
CASSQARRGDPDTQYF
>TRBV19|.|TRBJ1-2|TRBD1
TGTGCCAGTATGAGCAGGGGGCCCGACGGCTACACCTTC
CASMSRGPDGYTF
>TRBV7-8|.|TRBJ1-1|TRBD1
TGTGCCAGCAGCTTAGGGACAGGGCACACTGAAGCTTTCTTT
CASSLGTGHTEAFF
>TRBV11-2|.|TRBJ2-2|TRBD2
TGTGCCAGCAGCTTAGGGGGGCGGGGGGCCACCGGGGAGCTGTTTTTT
CASSLGGRGATGELFF
>TRBV21-1|.|TRBJ1-5|.
TGTGCCAGCAACCGTACCAGGGTGGCGTCAAAGCAGCCCCAGCATTTT
CASNRTRVASKQPQHF
>TRBV9|.|TRBJ1-2|.
TGTGCCAGCAGCGTAGATCTGAACTATGGCTACACCTTC
CASSVDLNYGYTF
>TRBV3-1/TRBV3-2|.|TRBJ1-1|.
TGTGCCAGCACCCCCCGAGCTGGCACTGAAGCTTTCTTT
CASTPRAGTEAFF
>TRBV9|.|TRBJ1-6|.
TGTGCCAGCAGCGTAGGCACAGCTTATAATTCACCCCTCCACTTT
CASSVGTAYNSPLHF